The 17 T cell receptor beta chains presented below share a single source sample, sequenced in a study of cytomegalovirus exposure and HLA in healthy donors. Amplification used 60 Vbeta primers and 13 Jbeta primers. Libraries were prepared by immunoSEQ multiplex PCR; TCRdb keeps only in-frame clonotypes and omits some of them. The top ten clones hold 8.5% to 10% of a sample with roughly 100,000 clones, roughly 80% of them seen once. The sequenced sample was PBMCs. These receptors all stem from a male donor in good health and CMV-seropositive.

J is TRBJ2-7 and V is TRBV19; 9 bases agree with TRBD1. CDR3 length: 13 amino acids. V shed 6 bases and J 5 bases; nucleotides not matched to a gene: 5. Germline CDR1 reads LNHDA; CDR2 reads SQIVND (reference sequence). The chain's CDR3 is CASSRDRENEQYF. The CDR3, as DNA: TGTGCCAGTAGCAGGGACAGGGAGAACGAGCAGTACTTC.

The chain links TRBV15 to TRBJ2-3; 8 nucleotides align to TRBD2. The CDR3 is 16 residues long. J gave up 1 base and V 5 bases, and 8 bases lay outside the gene matches. Germline values: CDR1 LNHNV, CDR2 YYDKDF (reference sequence). The CDR3 region has the DNA TGTGCCACCAGCTCCCAGCGGGAGACGGGCACAGATACGCAGTATTTT. It specifies CATSSQRETGTDTQYF.

This clone was seen only a few times. This chain connects TRBV7-2 to TRBJ2-1; D is uncertain. Trimming shortened V by 1 base and J by 5 bases, and 9 bases separated the two germline ends. The CDR3 spans 14 residues. The germline V gene has CDR1 SGHTA and CDR2 FQGNSA. The CDR3 DNA reads TGTGCCAGCAGCTTAGTTGGCGGAGACAATGAGCAGTTCTTC. This translates into CASSLVGGDNEQFF.

The chain employs TRBV5-1 and TRBJ2-1; a weak D match, TRBD2 (5 bases). V was shortened by 2 bases and J by 4 bases, with 13 bases between the two germline ends. The CDR3 is made up of 15 amino acids. CDR1 SGHRS and CDR2 YFSETQ come from the germline V gene. In DNA form, the CDR3 reads TGCGCCAGCAGCTTAGGAGCGGATTTATACAATGAGCAGTTCTTC. It translates to CASSLGADLYNEQFF. The variable domain in full, with the rest retrieved from reference TRBV5-1 and TRBJ2-1, is KAGVTQTPRYLIKTRGQQVTLSCSPISGHRSVSWYQQTPGQGLQFLFEYFSETQRNKGNFPGRFSGRQFSNSRSEMNVSTLELGDSALYLCASSLGADLYNEQFFGPGTRLTVL.

V usage is TRBV18 and J usage is TRBJ2-7; 9 bases are a match to TRBD2. With V trimmed by 1 base and J by 2 bases, 21 bases remained unmatched. CDR1 KGHSH and CDR2 LQKENI come from the germline V gene. CDR3 length: 21 amino acids. The CDR3 here is CASSPRTLLGTVAGVTYEQYF. The CDR3 nucleotides read TGTGCCAGCTCACCACGGACCCTCCTGGGGACTGTAGCGGGAGTCACCTACGAGCAGTACTTC.

The chain uses TRBV11-2 and TRBJ2-1; a possible D gene is TRBD1 (5 bases). This CDR3 is built from 14 residues. V was shortened by 0 bases and J by 6 bases, with 9 bases between the two germline ends. Germline values: CDR1 SGHAT, CDR2 FQNNGV. CDR3 in amino acids: CASSLDPQGNEQFF. The DNA of the CDR3 is TGTGCCAGCAGCTTAGATCCCCAGGGCAATGAGCAGTTCTTC.

The J gene is TRBJ2-4, the V gene TRBV19; TRBD1 agrees at 9 bases. This CDR3 has 16 residues. J was trimmed by 0 bases and V by 4 bases; bases with no gene match: 4. CDR1 is LNHDA, CDR2 SQIVND, per germline (reference sequence). CDR3 loop: CASSRGQGLAKNIQYF. The DNA of the CDR3 is TGTGCCAGTAGTAGGGGACAGGGACTAGCCAAAAACATTCAGTACTTC.

The CDR3 spells CASMSGQGGYGYTF. The CDR3 DNA reads TGTGCCAGTATGTCCGGACAGGGCGGCTATGGCTACACCTTC. The rearrangement links TRBV19 to TRBJ1-2, with 8 positions matching TRBD1. The CDR3 covers 14 residues. V lost 7 bases to trimming and J lost 4 bases; unmatched junction nucleotides: 8. From germline, CDR1 is LNHDA and CDR2 SQIVND (reference sequence). The whole variable domain, remainder taken from reference TRBV19 and TRBJ1-2, is DGGITQSPKYLFRKEGQNVTLSCEQNLNHDAMYWYRQDPGQGLRLIYYSQIVNDFQKGDIAEGYSVSREKKESFPLTVTSAQKNPTAFYLCASMSGQGGYGYTFGSGTRLTVV.

J is TRBJ2-3 and V is TRBV28; TRBD2 might be the D (5 bases). CDR1 is MDHEN and CDR2 is SYDVKM in the germline V gene. CDR3 length: 13 amino acids. The V end was cut by 3 bases, the J end by 7 bases, with 11 bases between. This CDR3 reads CASSFPDSYTQYF. In DNA, the CDR3 is TGTGCCAGCAGTTTTCCGGACTCTTATACGCAGTATTTT.

The V call is TRBV29-1, the J call TRBJ1-5; D unclear. V dropped 7 bases and J dropped 4 bases, with 11 bases sitting between them. Looked up from germline, CDR1 is SQVTM and CDR2 is ANQGSEA. CDR3 size: 12 residues. CDR3 bases: TGCAGCGGAGGAGAGGGAAATCAGCCCCAGCATTTT. It translates to CSGGEGNQPQHF.

This sequence joins TRBV19 and TRBJ1-5; TRBD1 matches at 8 bases. Germline V CDR1 and CDR2: LNHDA, SQIVND (reference sequence). Germline trimming cut 4 bases from V and 3 bases from J; bases unmatched to any gene: 5. The length of the CDR3 is 15 residues. CDR3 residues: CASSTRQGLNQPQHF. The CDR3 bases are TGTGCCAGTAGTACCCGACAGGGGCTCAATCAGCCCCAGCATTTT.

CDR3 DNA sequence: TGTGCCAGCAGTTTGACCCCCAGCGGGAGCTACGAGCAGTACTTC. Its translation is CASSLTPSGSYEQYF. The chain links TRBV28 to TRBJ2-7, with TRBD2 identical over 8 bases. Germline values: CDR1 MDHEN, CDR2 SYDVKM. Losses at the gene ends were 3 bases for V and 3 bases for J; bases not matched to a gene: 7. The length of the CDR3 is 15 residues. Together with reference TRBV28 and TRBJ2-7, the CDR3 gives the full variable domain: DVKVTQSSRYLVKRTGEKVFLECVQDMDHENMFWYRQDPGLGLRLIYFSYDVKMKEKGDIPEGYSVSREKKERFSLILESASTNQTSMYLCASSLTPSGSYEQYFGPGTRLTVT.

This rearrangement joins TRBV27 to TRBJ2-7; 8 bases map to TRBD1. With V trimmed by 2 bases and J by 8 bases, 8 bases remained unmatched. CDR3 length equals 14 residues. CDR1 is MNHEY and CDR2 is SMNVEV in the germline V gene (reference sequence). This CDR3 reads CASSLVRGQGKQYF. CDR3 DNA sequence: TGTGCCAGCAGTTTAGTCAGGGGGCAAGGGAAGCAGTACTTC.

CDR3 nucleotides: TGTGCCAGCAGCTTAGATGAGGGGGTACAGGAAAAACTGTTTTTT. Protein sequence: CASSLDEGVQEKLFF. The rearrangement joins TRBV7-9 to TRBJ1-4, with D perhaps TRBD1 (6 bases). This CDR3 has 15 amino acids. With 1 base removed from V and 8 bases from J, the gap between germline ends came to 14 bases. Germline-derived CDR1 and CDR2 are SEHNR and FQNEAQ (reference sequence).

This clone was observed a handful of times. J is TRBJ2-3 and V is TRBV7-2, with TRBD2 identical over 14 bases. With V trimmed by 5 bases and J by 1 base, 8 bases remained unmatched. Germline V gives CDR1 SGHTA, CDR2 FQGNSA. This CDR3 contains 18 residues. CDR3 sequence reads: CASSTGTSGRGGTDTQYF. The CDR3 DNA reads as TGTGCCAGCAGCACCGGGACTAGCGGGAGAGGAGGCACAGATACGCAGTATTTT.

This chain joins TRBV5-6 and TRBJ2-7; D might be TRBD1 (5 bases). Trimming removed 4 bases from V and 4 bases from J, with 9 bases in between. Germline loops: CDR1 SGHDT, CDR2 YYEEEE. This CDR3 region has 12 residues. The CDR3 here is CASSPGHYEQYF. In DNA form, the CDR3 reads TGTGCCAGCAGCCCCGGACATTACGAGCAGTACTTC. The complete variable domain, with remaining parts taken from reference TRBV5-6 and TRBJ2-7, reads DAGVTQSPTHLIKTRGQQVTLRCSPKSGHDTVSWYQQALGQGPQFIFQYYEEEERQRGNFPDRFSGHQFPNYSSELNVNALLLGDSALYLCASSPGHYEQYFGPGTRLTVT.

The rearrangement uses TRBV6-5 and TRBJ2-7; possibly TRBD2 for D (5 bases). Germline V gene data show CDR1 as MNHEY and CDR2 as SVGAGI. Trimming took 5 bases from V and 2 from J, leaving 16 bases between them. The CDR3 consists of 15 residues. The CDR3 loop is CASSQPGTVAYEQYF. CDR3 DNA: TGTGCCAGCAGTCAACCGGGAACGGTAGCCTACGAGCAGTACTTC.